The sequence of this T cell receptor (beta chain) was determined in a study of blood T cell repertoires in COVID-19. Germline lookup yields CDR1 MDHEN and CDR2 SYDVKM. V lost 6 bases to trimming and J lost 7 bases, with 13 bases between them. There are 14 residues in the CDR3. Each exposed participant met a COVID-19 case in the 2 weeks preceding study entry. Original processing notes: Nucleated cell number was recorded as an estimate derived from reference gene primer amplification. Repertoires were generated with immunoSEQ multiplex PCR, while TCRdb's copy carries only in-frame clones and drops some. The V and J calls and clone size were taken over from that table, and D and trimming were inferred from the DNA. The sample holds about 270,000 clones, about 91% seen once.

This TCR came from a man aged 40-50 years who had been exposed to COVID-19. The rearrangement uses TRBV28 and TRBJ1-6; maybe TRBD1 (6 bases). Material for sequencing was PBMCs or T cells enriched from blood (not recorded which). The CDR3 coding sequence is TGTGCCAGCAGCCTTGACAGGTCCAATTCACCCCTCCACTTT. Its protein is CASSLDRSNSPLHF. The full variable domain, with the rest looked up from reference TRBV28 and TRBJ1-6, is DVKVTQSSRYLVKRTGEKVFLECVQDMDHENMFWYRQDPGLGLRLIYFSYDVKMKEKGDIPEGYSVSREKKERFSLILESASTNQTSMYLCASSLDRSNSPLHFGNGTRLTVT.